This is a list of T cell receptor beta chains from one sample in a study of blood T cell repertoires in COVID-19. Sequencing was performed with immunoSEQ multiplex PCR; in TCRdb, only in-frame clones are kept and a portion is missing. The sample includes approximately 240,000 clones, 83% seen only once; the top ten take 5.5%. Specimen: peripheral blood. The receptors were gathered from a human donor in a cohort sampled during active COVID-19. Both conserved end residues are part of each CDR3. Each record gives: D gene, J gene, V gene, clone size, CDR3 protein, CDR3 DNA. The D gene is left open where the match is weak. Clone sizes are given selectively: once, few, many, or a class where the clone is expanded.

-	TRBJ1-2	TRBV5-1	-	CASSPEVANYGYTF	TGCGCCAGCAGTCCTGAAGTAGCTAACTATGGCTACACCTTC
-	TRBJ2-1	TRBV10-2	-	CASSDRGQLNEQFF	TGCGCCAGCAGTGATAGAGGACAGCTGAATGAGCAGTTCTTC
TRBD1	TRBJ1-6	TRBV28	-	CASSLWDRASPLHF	TGTGCCAGCAGTTTATGGGACAGGGCTTCACCCCTCCACTTT
-	TRBJ2-5	TRBV28	-	CASKERETQYF	TGTGCCAGCAAAGAGAGGGAGACCCAGTACTTC
TRBD2	TRBJ2-3	TRBV19	-	CASSRTSGGTLDTQYF	TGTGCCAGTAGTAGGACTAGCGGGGGGACCCTCGATACGCAGTATTTT
TRBD1	TRBJ2-7	TRBV6-5	-	CASSRDRGRYEQYF	TGTGCCAGCAGCCGGGACAGGGGGAGGTACGAGCAGTACTTC
-	TRBJ2-2	TRBV7-2	-	CASHRVNTGELFF	TGTGCCAGCCACCGGGTGAACACCGGGGAGCTGTTTTTT
-	TRBJ1-2	TRBV27	-	CASSLLQGNGYTF	TGTGCCAGCAGTTTATTGCAGGGGAATGGCTACACCTTC
TRBD1	TRBJ2-7	TRBV24-1	-	CATSDRDSTYEQYF	TGTGCCACCAGTGACCGGGACAGCACTTACGAGCAGTACTTC
TRBD1	TRBJ1-4	TRBV28	-	CASSAHRGRTTNEKLFF	TGTGCCAGCAGTGCCCACAGGGGGCGCACAACTAATGAAAAACTGTTTTTT
-	TRBJ2-5	TRBV11-2	-	CASSLDTTKETQYF	TGTGCCAGCAGCTTAGATACTACAAAAGAGACCCAGTACTTC
TRBD1	TRBJ2-7	TRBV10-3	once	CAIRDQQGAQEQYF	TGTGCCATCAGAGACCAACAGGGGGCTCAGGAGCAGTACTTC
-	TRBJ1-1	TRBV12-5	-	CASGFSSVNTEAFF	TGTGCTAGTGGTTTCAGTAGCGTCAACACTGAAGCTTTCTTT